Below are 17 T cell receptor beta chains sequenced from a single sample in a study of blood T cell repertoires in COVID-19. Repertoires were generated with immunoSEQ multiplex PCR, while TCRdb's copy carries only in-frame clones and drops some. This sample carries about 110,000 clones, roughly nine tenths of them seen once, and the ten largest clones take roughly 30%. Sequencing was done on a sample of peripheral blood. The receptor set was obtained from a woman of 80 years or more with acute or convalescent COVID-19.

The chain recombines TRBV9 with TRBJ1-5, with 8 bases matching TRBD1. Losses at the gene ends were 2 bases for V and 11 bases for J; bases not matched to a gene: 9. This CDR3 has 14 amino acids. Germline CDR1 and CDR2: SGDLS and YYNGEE. The CDR3 DNA reads TGTGCCAGCAGCGTGGAAGACAGGGGAGGGGCCCAGCATTTT. This codes for CASSVEDRGGAQHF. Supplemented by reference TRBV9 and TRBJ1-5, the full variable domain reads DSGVTQTPKHLITATGQRVTLRCSPRSGDLSVYWYQQSLDQGLQFLIQYYNGEERAKGNILERFSAQQFPDLHSELNLSSLELGDSALYFCASSVEDRGGAQHFGDGTRLSIL.

The chain links TRBV5-6 to TRBJ2-5, with TRBD2 identical over 15 bases. From germline, CDR1 is SGHDT and CDR2 YYEEEE. The CDR3 has 19 residues. After removal of 0 bases from V and 7 bases from J, the junction contained 13 bases not matched to a gene. The CDR3 DNA reads TGTGCCAGCAGCTTGGATCTAAGGACTAGCGGGGGGGCCTTGCCGACCCAGTACTTC. Translation gives CASSLDLRTSGGALPTQYF.

The V and J genes are TRBV7-3 and TRBJ2-5; 9 nucleotides match TRBD2. This CDR3 is built from 18 residues. The V gene's germline CDR1 is SGHTA and CDR2 FQGTGA. The J segment lost 4 bases and the V segment lost 2 bases, leaving 14 bases of the junction unmatched. This CDR3 is CASSLLPRTRGGRETQYF. The CDR3 bases are TGTGCCAGCAGCTTATTGCCCCGGACGCGGGGGGGCCGAGAGACCCAGTACTTC. Based on the CDR3 plus reference TRBV7-3 and TRBJ2-5, the full variable domain is GAGVSQTPSNKVTEKGKYVELRCDPISGHTALYWYRQSLGQGPEFLIYFQGTGAADDSGLPNDRFFAVRPEGSVSTLKIQRTERGDSAVYLCASSLLPRTRGGRETQYFGPGTRLLVL.

This clone showed up just once. The genes are TRBV7-2 and TRBJ1-2, with TRBD1 identical over 8 bases. The J segment lost 6 bases and the V segment lost 1 base, leaving 7 bases of the junction unmatched. Germline assignment: CDR1 SGHTA and CDR2 FQGNSA. The CDR3 spans 15 residues. The CDR3 bases are TGTGCCAGCAGCTTAGGCCCCACAGGGGGACATGGCTACACCTTC. Residues: CASSLGPTGGHGYTF.

The V and J genes are TRBV18 and TRBJ2-6; no firm D call. The germline V gene has CDR1 KGHSH and CDR2 LQKENI. The germline V and J ends were trimmed by 0 bases and 1 base, with 7 bases remaining between them. The CDR3 spans 16 residues. CDR3 amino acids: CASSPPADSGANVLTF. CDR3 DNA sequence: TGTGCCAGCTCACCACCGGCAGATTCTGGGGCCAACGTCCTGACTTTC.

This chain connects TRBV6-6 to TRBJ2-5, with 10 bases matching TRBD1. The CDR3 covers 17 residues. J gave up 7 bases and V 5 bases, and 16 bases lay outside the gene matches. Per the germline V gene, CDR1 is MNHNY and CDR2 is SVGAGI (reference sequence). This CDR3 is CASSLPGTGVSAGTQYF. As DNA, the CDR3 is TGTGCCAGCAGTCTACCAGGGACAGGGGTATCGGCGGGGACCCAGTACTTC.

The chain couples TRBV5-4 to TRBJ1-1; 7 nucleotides align to TRBD1. CDR3 length: 14 residues. The ends lost 4 bases at V and 4 bases at J; junction bases unmatched: 7. CDR1 and CDR2 (germline): SGHNT, YYREEE (reference sequence). This CDR3 reads CASSVTGPLTEAFF. CDR3 DNA sequence: TGTGCCAGCAGCGTGACAGGGCCGCTCACTGAAGCTTTCTTT.

The V and J genes are TRBV30 and TRBJ2-3, with 8 bases fitting TRBD2. Germline V gene sequence: CDR1 GTSNPN, CDR2 SVGIG (reference sequence). The CDR3 sequence is 14 residues long. The junction had 6 bases not matched to a gene; V was cut back by 1 base and J by 6 bases. The CDR3 bases are TGTGCCTGGAGTGGTGGCGGGGGGCCTGATACGCAGTATTTT. It yields the protein CAWSGGGGPDTQYF.

This chain uses TRBV6-5 with TRBJ2-6; D is unclear. V dropped 2 bases and J dropped 0 bases, with 5 bases sitting between them. This CDR3 has 15 residues. Germline CDR1 reads MNHEY; CDR2 reads SVGAGI. In DNA, the CDR3 is TGTGCCAGCAGTTACCTACCCTCTGGGGCCAACGTCCTGACTTTC. Translating gives CASSYLPSGANVLTF.

This clone was observed a few times. The chain couples TRBV19 to TRBJ2-2; tentatively, D is TRBD1 (5 bases). The V gene lost 7 bases and the J gene lost 4 bases, with 19 bases spanning the gap. From germline, CDR1 is LNHDA and CDR2 SQIVND (reference sequence). This CDR3 region has 16 residues. CDR3 region: CASTADRNRPTGELFF. The CDR3 DNA reads as TGTGCCAGTACCGCAGACAGAAACCGGCCCACCGGGGAGCTGTTTTTT.

The genes are TRBV5-6 and TRBJ2-7, with D tentatively TRBD2 (5 bases). The CDR3 runs 15 residues. CDR1 and CDR2 (germline): SGHDT, YYEEEE. Trimming shortened V by 5 bases and J by 7 bases, and 22 bases separated the two germline ends. The CDR3 DNA is TGTGCCAGCAGTAATCTCGGATACCTTCGGAGGGAGCAGTACTTC. It codes for CASSNLGYLRREQYF.

The chain carries TRBV6-2 or TRBV6-3 and TRBJ1-3; D not resolved. V lost 8 bases, J lost 0 bases, and 14 bases lay in between. This CDR3 has 15 amino acids. The germline V gene encodes CDR1 MNHEY and CDR2 SVGEGT. CDR3: CASGSNILSGNTIYF. DNA of the CDR3: TGTGCCAGCGGTTCGAACATTCTCTCTGGAAACACCATATATTTT.

The rearrangement uses TRBV29-1 and TRBJ2-7; a possible D gene is TRBD1 (6 bases). The germline V gene has CDR1 SQVTM and CDR2 ANQGSEA. With 4 bases removed from V and 0 bases from J, the gap between germline ends came to 10 bases. The CDR3 has 13 amino acids. CDR3 sequence (DNA): TGCAGCGTTGCCCGGGACACCTCCTACGAGCAGTACTTC. Amino acids: CSVARDTSYEQYF.

J is TRBJ1-4 and V is TRBV28; possibly TRBD1 for D (5 bases). CDR1 is MDHEN and CDR2 is SYDVKM in the germline V gene. The CDR3 sequence is 14 residues long. V was shortened by 3 bases and J by 3 bases, with 8 bases between the two germline ends. The CDR3 nucleotides read TGTGCCAGCAGTTTTTCGGGGGCTAATGAAAAACTGTTTTTT. This sequence encodes CASSFSGANEKLFF.

The chain is built from TRBV3-1 (or the pseudogene TRBV3-2) and TRBJ1-4, with a weak D call TRBD1 (6 bases). The CDR3 sequence is 16 residues long. CDR1 LGHDT and CDR2 YNNKEL come from the germline V gene (reference sequence). V lost 0 bases and J 7 bases, leaving 15 bases between the germline ends. The CDR3 region has the DNA TGTGCCAGCAGCCAAGAACGGGACACTCTATTTGAAAAACTGTTTTTT. This translates into CASSQERDTLFEKLFF.

The genes are TRBV5-4 and TRBJ2-3; 7 bases are shared with TRBD2. The germline V gene has CDR1 SGHNT and CDR2 YYREEE (reference sequence). CDR3 size: 15 residues. V was clipped by 0 bases and J by 4 bases; unmatched bases: 5. CDR3 sequence reads: CASSLVGGKADTQYF. The DNA for the CDR3 is TGTGCCAGCAGCTTGGTGGGGGGGAAGGCAGATACGCAGTATTTT.

In its sample, this clone was seen once. The V and J genes are TRBV5-1 and TRBJ2-3, with 9 bases lining up with TRBD2. With V trimmed by 2 bases and J by 6 bases, 4 bases remained unmatched. This CDR3 has 14 amino acids. CDR1 is SGHRS, CDR2 YFSETQ, per germline. CDR3 protein: CASSLSGGSDTQYF. DNA of the CDR3: TGCGCCAGCAGCTTAAGCGGGGGGTCGGATACGCAGTATTTT.